This T cell receptor (beta chain) came from a study of blood T cell repertoires in COVID-19. Some clones are missing from TCRdb's copy, which holds only in-frame ones; the method was immunoSEQ multiplex PCR. Counted here are about 210,000 clones, about 86% occurring once; the ten biggest clones make up 1.5%. The source of this sequence is a man younger than 35 with active or convalescent COVID-19. Sequences were obtained from peripheral blood.

The DNA for the CDR3 is TGCGCCAGCAGTTGGGACAGAGTGAACACTGAAGCTTTCTTT. Translated, it gives CASSWDRVNTEAFF. The V call is TRBV10-2, the J call TRBJ1-1; 7 bases fit TRBD1. V was clipped by 5 bases and J by 0 bases; unmatched bases: 3. CDR3 length: 14 amino acids. In germline, CDR1 is WSHSY, CDR2 SAAADI.